One sample yielded the 7 T cell receptor beta chains listed below, sequenced in a study of vaccination and CD4 T cells after COVID-19. Sequence data for DNA of cultured CD4+ T cells were generated by the Oncomine TCR Beta short-read assay. One entry per CDR3 protein results from TCRdb running MiXCR on the PCR reads. Altogether approximately 3,000 distinct CDR3 sequences are present, roughly 30% being singletons, with the ten largest covering roughly 60%. These TCRs' antigens remain unknown. Treatment indicated: approximately nine-day PBMC culture with coronavirus spike peptide pools or control peptides (ViraFEST assay). The starting material was CD4+ T cells from blood, cultured in vitro, obtained after SARS-CoV-2 vaccination. These receptors all stem from a human donor who had recovered from COVID-19.

V and J are TRBV6-5 and TRBJ2-1, with TRBD2 matching over 9 bases. Germline assignment: CDR1 MNHEY and CDR2 SVGAGI. The CDR3 loop spans 15 amino acids. V shed 0 bases, J shed 5 bases, and the junction held 2 bases outside the gene matches. CDR3 coding DNA: TGTGCCAGCAGTTACTCTTTAGCGGGGGACAATGAGCAGTTCTTC. The encoded protein is CASSYSLAGDNEQFF.

This clonotype has a handful of counts. The DNA for the CDR3 is TGCGCCAGCAGCCTAATAGGTCGCCCTCAGGACGAGCAGTACTTC. Its protein is CASSLIGRPQDEQYF. J is TRBJ2-7 and V is TRBV4-1; D is undetermined. With 4 bases removed from V and 5 bases from J, the gap between germline ends came to 18 bases. From germline, CDR1 is MGHRA and CDR2 YSYEKL. The CDR3 is made up of 15 amino acids.

The V call is TRBV7-9, the J call TRBJ2-3, with D possibly being TRBD1 or TRBD2 (5 bases each). CDR1 SEHNR and CDR2 FQNEAQ come from the germline V gene (reference sequence). The V and J ends lost 5 bases and 3 bases respectively, with 15 bases between them. The CDR3 loop spans 15 amino acids. The CDR3 loop is CASSLLRAGTDTQYF. CDR3 nucleotide sequence: TGTGCCAGCAGCCTACTCAGGGCGGGTACAGATACGCAGTATTTT.

The rearrangement links TRBV7-2 to TRBJ2-3; maybe TRBD2 (6 bases). The CDR3 spans 13 residues. Per germline, CDR1 SGHTA and CDR2 FQGNSA. Trimming cost V 2 bases and J 5 bases, with 8 bases left between them. The CDR3 nucleotides read TGTGCCAGCAGCTTACGGAGGGAAGATACGCAGTATTTT. Translated, it gives CASSLRREDTQYF.

In its sample, this clonotype ranks as medium-sized. The CDR3 region is CASSEDRTPNYGYTF. In DNA, the CDR3 is TGCGCCAGCAGTGAGGACAGGACCCCAAACTATGGCTACACCTTC. This chain connects TRBV10-1 to TRBJ1-2; the D gene is possibly TRBD1 (6 bases). Between the trimmed V and J ends, which lost 2 bases and 2 bases, there was a span of 12 bases. This CDR3 has 15 residues. Germline V gene data show CDR1 as WNHNN and CDR2 as SYGVQD (reference sequence).

The genes are TRBV14 and TRBJ2-1, with 7 bases identical to TRBD1. Germline CDR1 reads SGHDN; CDR2 reads FVKESK. CDR3 length: 15 amino acids. Losses at the gene ends were 4 bases for V and 3 bases for J; bases not matched to a gene: 6. CDR3 residues: CASSPGQASYNEQFF. DNA of the CDR3: TGTGCCAGCAGCCCAGGACAGGCTAGCTACAATGAGCAGTTCTTC.

The gene calls are TRBV4-1 and TRBJ2-3; TRBD1 aligns across 9 bases. The junction had 5 bases not matched to a gene; V was cut back by 5 bases and J by 5 bases. This CDR3 is built from 14 residues. CDR1 is MGHRA, CDR2 YSYEKL, per germline. The CDR3 nucleotides read TGCGCCAGCAGCACACAGGGGGCAAGAGATACGCAGTATTTT. It encodes CASSTQGARDTQYF.